What follows are 4 T cell receptor beta chains derived from one specimen sequenced in a study of T-cell memory formation after mild COVID-19. MiXCR, applied by TCRdb to the 5' RACE reads, yields one record per CDR3 protein. The sample consists of some 150,000 distinct CDR3 sequences, 6% to 6.5% of them appearing once. Sample: PBMCs or a T cell subset sorted from them (not recorded which). These receptors all stem from an adult woman who had mild COVID-19 (a few samples of this study predate the infection). Cell type and time point are not known.

This clonotype was detected a few times. J is TRBJ2-5 and V is TRBV6-5, with TRBD2 identical over 9 bases. Trimming at V came to 6 bases and at J to 4 bases, leaving 12 bases not matched to a gene. The CDR3 runs 16 residues. From germline, CDR1 is MNHEY and CDR2 SVGAGI. CDR3 in amino acids: CASSEGFVAGVETQYF. In DNA form, the CDR3 reads TGTGCCAGCAGCGAGGGGTTCGTAGCGGGGGTAGAGACCCAGTACTTC.

This clonotype came up a few times. This rearrangement joins TRBV12-3 or TRBV12-4 to TRBJ1-1; D might be TRBD1 (6 bases). The CDR3 runs to 18 residues. V lost 1 base, J lost 3 bases, and 21 bases lay in between. The CDR3 DNA follows: TGTGCCAGCAGTTTAGGAGGTGGTCGGCCGTCAGGGGACACTGAAGCTTTCTTT. Translating it yields CASSLGGGRPSGDTEAFF.

This clonotype has a count of ten or more. The CDR3 loop reads CAILGLGGVLFF. DNA for the CDR3: TGTGCCATCCTCGGACTAGGGGGGGTTCTGTTCTTC. V usage is TRBV10-3 and J usage is TRBJ2-1; D possibly corresponds to TRBD2 (7 bases). The CDR3 contains 12 residues. V gave up 8 bases and J gave up 15 bases, with 20 bases separating them. The germline V gene has CDR1 ENHRY and CDR2 SYGVKD.

The chain recombines TRBV5-1 with TRBJ2-7; D is possibly TRBD1 or TRBD2 (5 bases each). The germline V gene has CDR1 SGHRS and CDR2 YFSETQ. V lost 0 bases and J lost 4, with 11 bases in between. The CDR3 loop spans 14 amino acids. The CDR3 coding sequence is TGCGCCAGCAGCTTGGGTGGGACCCTGTACGAGCAGTACTTC. Encoded protein: CASSLGGTLYEQYF.